The following is a T cell receptor beta chain sequence with its context. The data originate from a study of T cells expressing NK-cell markers. Study as a whole: From sorted CD3+CD56+NKG2C+, CD3+CD56+NKG2C- and CD3+CD56-NKG2C+ T cells came the TCR beta repertoires.

The CDR3 has 15 residues. TCRdb re-called the 5' RACE reads, yielding one record per CDR3 amino acid sequence without DNA. The specimen's table records about 260,000 distinct CDR3 sequences. Sequenced sample: blood T cells: a sorted CD56 or NKG2C T cell subset, CD4+ or CD8+ T cells, or bulk PBMC T cells (not recorded which). The chain has TRBV12-3 or TRBV12-4 and TRBJ2-7; TCRdb's D gene call, TRBD1, goes unchecked for lack of DNA. The receptor comes from a woman aged 18 to 75 in good health. CDR3 region: CASSTRAGNDYEQYF.